These 16 T cell receptor beta chains came from one sample sequenced in a study of blood T cell repertoires in COVID-19 (dated by TCRdb to the early 2020s). Library generation was performed with the immunoSEQ multiplex PCR assay. TCRdb took this table from immuneACCESS and kept in-frame rearrangements with V and J called. Such tables lack part of the clones; where checked against another copy, unresolved V genes explain under half of the gap, and the rest is unexplained. This sample holds nearly 110,000 clones; about 80% were observed only once. The top ten constitute more than 13% of the sample. Sequences were obtained from peripheral blood. Receptors originate from a woman aged 60-70 years with acute or convalescent COVID-19.

This chain connects TRBV11-2 to TRBJ2-1, with 11 bases matching TRBD2. Germline-derived CDR1 and CDR2 are SGHAT and FQNNGV. V dropped 6 bases and J dropped 4; count of bases not matched to a gene: 5. The CDR3 spans 15 residues. CDR3 coding DNA: TGTGCCAGCAGTTCTGGGACTAGCGGATACAATGAGCAGTTCTTC. Its translation is CASSSGTSGYNEQFF.

This clone has only a few counts. Other DNA sequences within the sample encode an identical CDR3. The gene calls are TRBV19 and TRBJ2-3; the match to TRBD1 covers 7 bases. With V trimmed by 8 bases and J by 1 base, 6 bases remained unmatched. The CDR3 has 14 residues. The germline V gene has CDR1 LNHDA and CDR2 SQIVND (reference sequence). The CDR3 sequence: CASAGGAGTDTQYF. In DNA form, the CDR3 reads TGTGCCAGTGCAGGGGGTGCCGGCACAGATACGCAGTATTTT.

For the CDR3, the DNA is TGCGCCAGCAGCCAGGTGGGACAGGGGGCTAATGAAAAACTGTTTTTT. This codes for CASSQVGQGANEKLFF. This sequence joins TRBV4-1 and TRBJ1-4, with 11 nucleotides matching TRBD1. This CDR3 region has 16 residues. Losses at the gene ends were 3 bases for V and 3 bases for J; bases not matched to a gene: 3. CDR1 is MGHRA, CDR2 YSYEKL, per germline.

The gene calls are TRBV28 and TRBJ2-7; D is perhaps TRBD2 (6 bases). This CDR3 comprises 13 residues. The V end lost 5 bases, the J end lost 2 bases, and 10 bases lay between the germline ends. The V gene's germline CDR1 is MDHEN and CDR2 SYDVKM. The CDR3: CASSKGLPYEQYF. The CDR3 DNA sequence: TGTGCCAGCAGTAAGGGACTCCCCTACGAGCAGTACTTC.

The chain carries TRBV2 and TRBJ2-7; the D gene is possibly TRBD1 (6 bases). The CDR3 has 13 residues. Germline V lookup: CDR1 SNHLY, CDR2 FYNNEI. V gave up 11 bases and J gave up 1 base, with 15 bases separating them. CDR3 bases: TGTGCCTCTACGATGACAGGTTCCTACGAGCAGTACTTC. It yields the protein CASTMTGSYEQYF.

The chain has TRBV7-9 and TRBJ2-7; 9 positions match TRBD2. The CDR3 spans 17 residues. The junction had 10 bases not matched to a gene; V was cut back by 4 bases and J by 0 bases. Per germline, CDR1 SEHNR and CDR2 FQNEAQ (reference sequence). CDR3 coding DNA: TGTGCCAGCAGCTCAACGACTAGCGGACCTTCCTCCTACGAGCAGTACTTC. Translation: CASSSTTSGPSSYEQYF.

The chain combines TRBV6-5 with TRBJ1-5; D might be TRBD1 (6 bases). V was shortened by 3 bases and J by 5 bases, with 11 bases between the two germline ends. The CDR3 sequence is 14 residues long. CDR1 is MNHEY and CDR2 is SVGAGI in the germline V gene. The CDR3 coding sequence is TGTGCCAGCAGTTATCGGGGGGGCTATCAGCCCCAGCATTTT. Residues: CASSYRGGYQPQHF.

This chain uses TRBV7-8 with TRBJ1-1; a possible D gene is TRBD1 (5 bases). CDR3 size: 14 residues. Germline CDR1 SGHVS, CDR2 FQNEAQ. With 6 bases removed from V and 1 base from J, the gap between germline ends came to 12 bases. The CDR3 is CASRAGPTNTEAFF. For the CDR3, the DNA is TGTGCCAGCAGGGCGGGACCCACGAACACTGAAGCTTTCTTT.

The chain uses TRBV5-1 and TRBJ2-7, with TRBD2 identical over 16 bases. The CDR3 covers 19 residues. V lost 2 bases, J lost 4 bases, and 12 bases stayed unmatched. The germline CDR1 and CDR2 sequences are SGHRS and YFSETQ. CDR3 in amino acids: CASSFTGTSGRAGFYEQYF. The CDR3 DNA reads TGCGCCAGCAGCTTCACCGGGACTAGCGGGAGGGCAGGTTTTTACGAGCAGTACTTC.

The rearrangement links TRBV11-3 to TRBJ2-1; D perhaps matches TRBD2 (7 bases). Germline lookup yields CDR1 SGHNT and CDR2 YENEEA. The CDR3 has 14 residues. Trimming left V 5 bases short and J 7 bases short, with 15 bases between. The CDR3: CASSPSAGANEQFF. The DNA of the CDR3 is TGTGCCAGCAGCCCAAGCGCGGGGGCGAATGAGCAGTTCTTC.

The rearrangement joins TRBV3-1 (or the pseudogene TRBV3-2) to TRBJ2-3, with D possibly being TRBD1 (6 bases). CDR3 size: 16 residues. Germline CDR1 reads LGHDT; CDR2 reads YNNKEL (reference sequence). The V end lost 1 base, the J end lost 6 bases, and 17 bases lay between the germline ends. CDR3 coding DNA: TGTGCCAGCAGCCAAGGCTTCACAGGGAGAGGGGATACGCAGTATTTT. Amino acids: CASSQGFTGRGDTQYF.

This clone was detected only a few times. CDR3 in amino acids: CSVEATGTGAYEQYF. CDR3 DNA: TGCAGCGTTGAAGCCACCGGGACAGGGGCTTACGAGCAGTACTTC. The gene calls are TRBV29-1 and TRBJ2-7, with TRBD1 identical over 10 bases. The CDR3 covers 15 residues. Per the germline V gene, CDR1 is SQVTM and CDR2 is ANQGSEA. The V and J ends lost 1 base and 4 bases, in that order; junction bases with no gene match: 7.

This clone was observed a few times. The V call is TRBV19, the J call TRBJ1-4, with a possible D match to TRBD1 (6 bases). CDR3 length: 15 amino acids. The V end was cut by 2 bases, the J end by 7 bases, with 14 bases between. CDR1 and CDR2 from the germline V gene are LNHDA and SQIVND (reference sequence). The DNA for the CDR3 is TGTGCCAGTAGTATATCAGGGGTTGCGGGTGAAAAACTGTTTTTT. It encodes CASSISGVAGEKLFF.

V is TRBV3-1 (or the pseudogene TRBV3-2) and J is TRBJ2-3, with unresolved D. With 4 bases removed from V and 2 bases from J, the gap between germline ends came to 10 bases. There are 14 residues in the CDR3. CDR1 LGHDT and CDR2 YNNKEL come from the germline V gene (reference sequence). The DNA for the CDR3 is TGTGCCAGCAGCCTCCTTAGTGTCACAGATACGCAGTATTTT. It yields the protein CASSLLSVTDTQYF.

DNA for the CDR3: TGTGCCAGCAGTGAAGGTAGGGGTATAGGTCAGCCCCAGCATTTT. It codes for CASSEGRGIGQPQHF. This chain joins TRBV2 and TRBJ1-5, with D possibly TRBD1 on 5 matching bases. CDR1 and CDR2 from the germline V gene are SNHLY and FYNNEI. The CDR3 covers 15 residues. V shed 1 base and J shed 6 bases, with 13 bases lying between them.

This chain uses TRBV10-1 with TRBJ2-3; no reliable D call. There are 15 residues in the CDR3. V was trimmed by 3 bases and J by 4 bases, leaving 14 bases between them. Germline V gene data show CDR1 as WNHNN and CDR2 as SYGVQD (reference sequence). CDR3 DNA: TGCGCCAGCAGTGACTCGGCACTAAACTCAGATACGCAGTATTTT. Translated, it gives CASSDSALNSDTQYF.